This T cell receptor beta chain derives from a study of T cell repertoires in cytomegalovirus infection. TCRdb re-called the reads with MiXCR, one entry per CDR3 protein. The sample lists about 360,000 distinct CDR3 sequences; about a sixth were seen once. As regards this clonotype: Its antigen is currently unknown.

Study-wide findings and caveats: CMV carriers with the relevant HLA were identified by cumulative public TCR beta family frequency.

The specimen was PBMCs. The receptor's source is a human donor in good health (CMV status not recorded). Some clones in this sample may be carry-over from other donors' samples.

The CDR3, as DNA: TGTGCCAGCATTTGGGGACGAGGGGGCGATCAGCCCCAGCATTTT. As protein: CASIWGRGGDQPQHF. V is TRBV27 and J is TRBJ1-5; 7 bases map to TRBD1. The germline V gene encodes CDR1 MNHEY and CDR2 SMNVEV (reference sequence). Germline trimming cut 7 bases from V and 5 bases from J; bases unmatched to any gene: 11. CDR3 length: 15 amino acids.